This T cell receptor (beta chain) was found in a study of T cell repertoires and HLA-DP antigens. Study-level information: DNA input averaged approximately 240 ng in sorted CD137+CD4+ and roughly 1,300 ng in pre-culture CD4+. Study observations and caveats: The CD4+ repertoire was not split into naive and memory.

Primers targeted 54 TRBV and 13 TRBJ segments. Only in-frame clones appear in the TCRdb table, and some are missing; sequencing was by immunoSEQ multiplex PCR. In the table there are about 89,000 clones, around nine tenths of which are singletons. Remarks on this clone: Its antigen is not known.

V was clipped by 0 bases and J by 4 bases, with 13 bases between them. Germline values: CDR1 SGHDN, CDR2 FVKESK. This CDR3 comprises 15 residues. This rearrangement joins TRBV14 to TRBJ2-7, with D perhaps TRBD2 (5 bases). The material sequenced was CD4+ T cells from PBMCs. The TCR was taken from a man aged 50-59 years in good health and CMV-seronegative. In DNA form, the CDR3 reads TGTGCCAGCAGCCAAGATCTCGGTAGCGTGTACGAGCAGTACTTC. Protein sequence: CASSQDLGSVYEQYF.